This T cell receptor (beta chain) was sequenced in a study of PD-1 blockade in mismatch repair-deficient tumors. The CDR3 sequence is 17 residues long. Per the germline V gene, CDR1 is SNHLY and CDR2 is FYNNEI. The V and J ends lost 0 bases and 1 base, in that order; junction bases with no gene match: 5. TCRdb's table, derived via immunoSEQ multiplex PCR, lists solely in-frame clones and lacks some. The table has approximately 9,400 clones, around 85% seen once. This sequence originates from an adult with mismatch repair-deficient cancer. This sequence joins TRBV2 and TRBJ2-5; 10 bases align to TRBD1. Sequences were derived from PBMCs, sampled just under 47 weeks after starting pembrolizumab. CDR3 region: CASSEALTGGGQETQYF. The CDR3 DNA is TGTGCCAGCAGTGAAGCGTTGACAGGGGGCGGCCAAGAGACCCAGTACTTC.